This T cell receptor beta chain comes out of a study of T cell changes during pregnancy in multiple sclerosis. Generated by immunoSEQ multiplex PCR, the TCRdb table keeps only in-frame clones and is missing some. The sample yields tens of thousands of clones, 75% to 95% seen once. Per germline, CDR1 MNHEY and CDR2 SVGAGI. The V end was cut by 9 bases, the J end by 7 bases, with 18 bases between. The CDR3 consists of 13 residues. The sequences come from peripheral blood, collected in the third trimester of pregnancy. The rearrangement uses TRBV6-5 and TRBJ1-2; tentative D call: TRBD1 (5 bases). The receptor was derived from a female donor in good health, enrolled as a control in a pregnancy study. The chain's CDR3 is CASSGRGEGGYTF. DNA of the CDR3: TGTGCCAGTTCGGGTCGGGGGGAAGGTGGCTACACCTTC.